This T cell receptor (beta chain) was found in a study of blood T cell repertoires in COVID-19. Study information: PBMCs, B-cell-depleted T cells, or T cells were the source of the cDNA or gDNA that made up the material.

This clone was seen only once. The CDR3 has 14 amino acids. Germline V gene sequence: CDR1 MNHEY, CDR2 SMNVEV (reference sequence). Trimming removed 5 bases at V and 4 bases at J, with 13 bases between. Methods used by the authors: Amplification of reference gene primers provided the estimated nucleated cell counts. The table came from immunoSEQ multiplex PCR; TCRdb's copy has only in-frame clones and leaves some out. For V, J and clone size, that table is used; D and trimming come from the DNA. Among about 230,000 clones, 81% were seen once, and the ten largest hold approximately 8%. The source is an elderly woman with acute or convalescent COVID-19. Source material: peripheral blood. This chain joins TRBV27 and TRBJ2-3; D might be TRBD1 (6 bases). The CDR3 DNA follows: TGTGCCAGCAGTCTTACAGGGCTTGCAGATACGCAGTATTTT. Residues: CASSLTGLADTQYF.